This entry features one TCR beta chain sequence. Its antigen is as yet unknown. The germline CDR1 and CDR2 sequences are MNHNS and SASEGT. Trimming took 3 bases from V and 7 from J, leaving 19 bases between them. The CDR3 is 16 amino acids. These data come from a study of T cell responses to AZD1222 COVID-19 vaccine. General study points: Spike-specific TCR depth and breadth grew after two AZD1222 doses. Clonal diversity may have been underestimated, and the donors were mostly white British, with more females than males. Baseline testing showed seropositivity in only a handful of AZD1222 recipients.

Sequencing used immunoSEQ multiplex PCR; TCRdb keeps in-frame clones, though not all of them. Of around 160,000 clones listed, about 92% are singletons. The chain employs TRBV6-1 and TRBJ2-4, with D possibly being TRBD2 (6 bases). Here the sequenced sample was peripheral blood, taken on day 0 of AZD1222 vaccination. This sequence originates from an adult in good health. The CDR3 nucleotides read TGTGCCAGCAGTGATGGACATGGGCTCGCGGGGAACATTCAGTACTTC. This encodes CASSDGHGLAGNIQYF.